This paragraph reports one T cell receptor beta chain. The data stem from a study of blood T cell repertoires in COVID-19. Germline CDR1 reads SGDLS; CDR2 reads YYNGEE. Trimming removed 0 bases from V and 7 bases from J, with 7 bases in between. This CDR3 is built from 13 residues. Data came from immunoSEQ multiplex PCR; TCRdb stores just in-frame clones and leaves some out. The repertoire holds a few hundred thousand clones, with about 80% as singletons. The sequenced material came from peripheral blood. This TCR was recovered from a man aged 25 to 40 who had recovered from COVID-19. The chain has TRBV9 and TRBJ2-2; D unresolved. CDR3 DNA: TGTGCCAGCAGCGTAGTTTCAGGCGGGGAGCTGTTTTTT. This sequence encodes CASSVVSGGELFF.